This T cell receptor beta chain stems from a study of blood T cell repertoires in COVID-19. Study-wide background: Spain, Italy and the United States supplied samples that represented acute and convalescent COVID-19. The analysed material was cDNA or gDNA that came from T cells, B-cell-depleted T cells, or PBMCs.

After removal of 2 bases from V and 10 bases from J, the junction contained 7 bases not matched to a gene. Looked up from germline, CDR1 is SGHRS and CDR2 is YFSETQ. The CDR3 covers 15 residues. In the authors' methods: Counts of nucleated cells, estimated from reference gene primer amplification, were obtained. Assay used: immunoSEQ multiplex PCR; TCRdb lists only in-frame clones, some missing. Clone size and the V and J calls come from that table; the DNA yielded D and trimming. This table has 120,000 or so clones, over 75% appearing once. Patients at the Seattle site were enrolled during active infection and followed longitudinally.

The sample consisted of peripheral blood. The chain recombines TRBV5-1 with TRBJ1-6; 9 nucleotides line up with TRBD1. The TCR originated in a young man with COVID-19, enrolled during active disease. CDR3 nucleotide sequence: TGCGCCAGCAGCTTAGCGGGACAGGGCTCCTCACCCCTCCACTTT. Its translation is CASSLAGQGSSPLHF. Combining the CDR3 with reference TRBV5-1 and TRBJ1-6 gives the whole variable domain KAGVTQTPRYLIKTRGQQVTLSCSPISGHRSVSWYQQTPGQGLQFLFEYFSETQRNKGNFPGRFSGRQFSNSRSEMNVSTLELGDSALYLCASSLAGQGSSPLHFGNGTRLTVT.